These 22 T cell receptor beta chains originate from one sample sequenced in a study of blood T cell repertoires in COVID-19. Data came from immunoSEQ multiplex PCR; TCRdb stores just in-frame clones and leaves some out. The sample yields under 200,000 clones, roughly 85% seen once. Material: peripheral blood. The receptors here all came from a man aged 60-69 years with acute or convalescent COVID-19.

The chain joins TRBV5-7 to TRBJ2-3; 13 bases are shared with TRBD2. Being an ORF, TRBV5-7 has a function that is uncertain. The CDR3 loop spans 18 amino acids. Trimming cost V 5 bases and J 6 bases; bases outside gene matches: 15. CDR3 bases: TGTGCCAGCAGTCCCGCCCGATCACTAGCGGGAGGGCCTGATACGCAGTATTTT. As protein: CASSPARSLAGGPDTQYF.

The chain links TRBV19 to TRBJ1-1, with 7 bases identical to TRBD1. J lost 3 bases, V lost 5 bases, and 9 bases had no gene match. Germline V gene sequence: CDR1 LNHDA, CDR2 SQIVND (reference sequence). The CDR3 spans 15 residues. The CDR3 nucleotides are TGTGCCAGTAGTGTGGGACAGCCGGCCTACACTGAAGCTTTCTTT. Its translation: CASSVGQPAYTEAFF. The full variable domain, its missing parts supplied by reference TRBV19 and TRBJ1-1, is DGGITQSPKYLFRKEGQNVTLSCEQNLNHDAMYWYRQDPGQGLRLIYYSQIVNDFQKGDIAEGYSVSREKKESFPLTVTSAQKNPTAFYLCASSVGQPAYTEAFFGQGTRLTVV.

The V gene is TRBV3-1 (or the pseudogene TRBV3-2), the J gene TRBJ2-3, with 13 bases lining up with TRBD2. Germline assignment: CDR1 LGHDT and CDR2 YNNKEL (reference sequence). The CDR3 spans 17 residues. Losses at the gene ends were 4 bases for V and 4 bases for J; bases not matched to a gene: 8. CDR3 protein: CASSPYTSGREADTQYF. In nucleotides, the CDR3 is TGTGCCAGCAGCCCTTATACTAGCGGGAGGGAGGCAGATACGCAGTATTTT.

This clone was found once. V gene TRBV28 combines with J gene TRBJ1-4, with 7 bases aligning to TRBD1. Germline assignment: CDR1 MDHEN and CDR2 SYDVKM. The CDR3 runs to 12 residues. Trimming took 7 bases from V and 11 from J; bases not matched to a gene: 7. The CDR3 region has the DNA TGTGCCAGCACCCCCCCCAGGGGGAAACTGTTTTTT. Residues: CASTPPRGKLFF.

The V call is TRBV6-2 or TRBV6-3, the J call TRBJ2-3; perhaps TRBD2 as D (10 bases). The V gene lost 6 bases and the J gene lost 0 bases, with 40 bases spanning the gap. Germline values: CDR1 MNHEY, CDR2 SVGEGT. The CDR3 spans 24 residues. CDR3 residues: CASSPRGGTGSGTSGETSTDTQYF. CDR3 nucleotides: TGTGCCAGCAGCCCCCGAGGGGGGACAGGGTCGGGAACTAGCGGGGAGACTAGCACAGATACGCAGTATTTT.

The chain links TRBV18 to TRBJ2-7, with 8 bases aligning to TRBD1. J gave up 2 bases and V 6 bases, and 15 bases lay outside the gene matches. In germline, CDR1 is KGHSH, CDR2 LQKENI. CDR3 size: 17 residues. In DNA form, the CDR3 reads TGTGCCAGCTCGCTCGGTGCCGGACAGGGAAACACCTACGAGCAGTACTTC. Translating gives CASSLGAGQGNTYEQYF.

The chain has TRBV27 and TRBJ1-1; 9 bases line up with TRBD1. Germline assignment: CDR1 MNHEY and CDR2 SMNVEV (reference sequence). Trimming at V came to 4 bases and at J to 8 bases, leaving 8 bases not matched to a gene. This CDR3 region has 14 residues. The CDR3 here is CASSWTGAEIEAFF. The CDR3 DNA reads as TGTGCCAGCAGTTGGACAGGGGCTGAGATCGAAGCTTTCTTT.

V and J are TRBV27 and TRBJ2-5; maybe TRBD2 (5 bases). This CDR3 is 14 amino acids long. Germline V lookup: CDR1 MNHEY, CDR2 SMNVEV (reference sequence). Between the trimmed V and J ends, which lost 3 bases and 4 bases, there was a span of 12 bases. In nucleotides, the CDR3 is TGTGCCAGCAGTTTCCCGCTAGCCGGAGAGACCCAGTACTTC. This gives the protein CASSFPLAGETQYF.

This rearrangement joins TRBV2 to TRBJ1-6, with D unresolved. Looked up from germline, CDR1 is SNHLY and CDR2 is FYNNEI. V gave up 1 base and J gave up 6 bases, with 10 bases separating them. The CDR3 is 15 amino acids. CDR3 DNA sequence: TGTGCCAGCAGTGAAGGGCGGAGGATTAATTCACCCCTCCACTTT. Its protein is CASSEGRRINSPLHF.

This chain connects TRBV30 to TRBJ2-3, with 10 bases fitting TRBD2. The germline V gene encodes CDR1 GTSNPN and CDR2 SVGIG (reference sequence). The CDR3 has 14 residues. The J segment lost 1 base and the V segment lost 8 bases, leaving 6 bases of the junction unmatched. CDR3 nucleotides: TGTGCCGGCTCGGGACTAGCGCGCACAGATACGCAGTATTTT. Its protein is CAGSGLARTDTQYF.

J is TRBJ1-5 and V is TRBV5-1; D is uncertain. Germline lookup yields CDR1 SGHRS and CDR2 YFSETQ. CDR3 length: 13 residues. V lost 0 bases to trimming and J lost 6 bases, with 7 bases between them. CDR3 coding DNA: TGCGCCAGCAGCTTGGCCGGTTTTCAGCCCCAGCATTTT. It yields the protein CASSLAGFQPQHF.

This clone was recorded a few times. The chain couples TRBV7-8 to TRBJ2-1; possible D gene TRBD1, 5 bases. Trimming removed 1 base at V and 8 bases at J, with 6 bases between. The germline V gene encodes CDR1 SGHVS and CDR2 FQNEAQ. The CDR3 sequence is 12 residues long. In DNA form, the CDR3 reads TGTGCCAGCAGCTTAGTCAGGGATGAGCAGTTCTTC. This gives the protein CASSLVRDEQFF.

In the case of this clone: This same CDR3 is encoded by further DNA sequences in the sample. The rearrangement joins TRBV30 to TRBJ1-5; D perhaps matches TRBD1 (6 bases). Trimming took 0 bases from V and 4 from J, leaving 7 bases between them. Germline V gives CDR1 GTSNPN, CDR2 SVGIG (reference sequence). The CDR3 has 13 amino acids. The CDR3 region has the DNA TGTGCCTGGAGTGTAGGGGGAAATCAGCCCCAGCATTTT. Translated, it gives CAWSVGGNQPQHF.

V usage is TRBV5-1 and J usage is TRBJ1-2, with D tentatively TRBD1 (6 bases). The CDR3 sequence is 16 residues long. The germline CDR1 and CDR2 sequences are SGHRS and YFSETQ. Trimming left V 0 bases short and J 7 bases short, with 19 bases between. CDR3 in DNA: TGCGCCAGCAGCTTGGCCCCCCGGGACACTCCTTCTGGCTACACCTTC. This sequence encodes CASSLAPRDTPSGYTF.

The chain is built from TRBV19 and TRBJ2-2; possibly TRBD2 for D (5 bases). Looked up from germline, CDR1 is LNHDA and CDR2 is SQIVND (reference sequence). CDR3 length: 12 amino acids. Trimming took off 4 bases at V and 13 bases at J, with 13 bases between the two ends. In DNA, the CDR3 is TGTGCCAGTAGTAACAGCGCCGGAGGGCTGTTTTTT. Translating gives CASSNSAGGLFF. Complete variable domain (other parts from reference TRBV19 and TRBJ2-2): DGGITQSPKYLFRKEGQNVTLSCEQNLNHDAMYWYRQDPGQGLRLIYYSQIVNDFQKGDIAEGYSVSREKKESFPLTVTSAQKNPTAFYLCASSNSAGGLFFGEGSRLTVL.

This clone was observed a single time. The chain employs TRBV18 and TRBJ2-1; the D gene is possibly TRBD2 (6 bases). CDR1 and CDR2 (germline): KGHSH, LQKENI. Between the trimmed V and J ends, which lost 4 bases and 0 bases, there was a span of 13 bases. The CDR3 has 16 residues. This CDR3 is CASSRSAGSSYNEQFF. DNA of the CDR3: TGTGCCAGCTCACGGTCTGCGGGGAGCTCCTACAATGAGCAGTTCTTC.

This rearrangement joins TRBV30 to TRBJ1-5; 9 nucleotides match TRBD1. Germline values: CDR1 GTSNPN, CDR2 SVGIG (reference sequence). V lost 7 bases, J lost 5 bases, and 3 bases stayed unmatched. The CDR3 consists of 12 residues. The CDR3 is CALGDRDQPQHF. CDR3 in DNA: TGTGCCTTGGGGGACAGGGATCAGCCCCAGCATTTT.

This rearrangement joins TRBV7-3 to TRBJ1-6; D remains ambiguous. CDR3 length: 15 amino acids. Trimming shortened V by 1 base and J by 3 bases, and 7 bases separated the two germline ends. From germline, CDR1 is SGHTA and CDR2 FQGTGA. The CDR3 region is CASSLNGRYNSPLHF. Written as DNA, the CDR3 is TGTGCCAGCAGCTTAAATGGGCGCTATAATTCACCCCTCCACTTT.

CDR3 nucleotide sequence: TGCGCCAGCACCCCCTGGACAGGTGGTACAGCAGATACGCAGTATTTT. Translated: CASTPWTGGTADTQYF. V gene TRBV5-1 combines with J gene TRBJ2-3; TRBD1 agrees at 7 bases. Germline CDR1 reads SGHRS; CDR2 reads YFSETQ. This CDR3 is 16 amino acids long. Trimming removed 6 bases from V and 4 bases from J; junction bases left unmatched: 14.

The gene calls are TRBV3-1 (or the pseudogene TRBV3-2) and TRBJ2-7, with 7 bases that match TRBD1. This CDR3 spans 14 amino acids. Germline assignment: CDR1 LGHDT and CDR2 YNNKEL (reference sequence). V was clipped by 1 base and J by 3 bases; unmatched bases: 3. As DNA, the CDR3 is TGTGCCAGCAGCCAAGCGGCAGGGGGCTACGAGCAGTACTTC. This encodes CASSQAAGGYEQYF.

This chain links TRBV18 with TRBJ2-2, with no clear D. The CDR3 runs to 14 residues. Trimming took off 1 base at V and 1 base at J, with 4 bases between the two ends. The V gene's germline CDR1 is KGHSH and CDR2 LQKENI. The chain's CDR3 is CASSPLGNTGELFF. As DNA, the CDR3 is TGTGCCAGCTCACCACTCGGGAACACCGGGGAGCTGTTTTTT.

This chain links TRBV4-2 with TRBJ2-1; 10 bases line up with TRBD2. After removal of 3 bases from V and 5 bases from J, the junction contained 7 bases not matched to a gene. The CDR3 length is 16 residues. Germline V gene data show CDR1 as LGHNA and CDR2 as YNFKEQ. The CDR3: CASSHPTSGKHNEQFF. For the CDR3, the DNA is TGTGCCAGCAGCCACCCTACTAGCGGGAAACACAATGAGCAGTTCTTC.